Listed here are 27 T cell receptor beta chains from one sample, sequenced in a study of T cells in localized non-small cell lung cancer. Produced via immunoSEQ multiplex PCR; TCRdb's table is partial and in-frame only. The sample contains around 50,000 clones, approximately 86% of which appear only once. The sequencing used PBMCs, collected before any cancer treatment. These receptors were collected from a female donor with stage II lung adenocarcinoma.

This rearrangement joins TRBV5-4 to TRBJ2-6, with 10 bases matching TRBD1. Trimming cost V 3 bases and J 2 bases; bases outside gene matches: 5. Germline CDR1 and CDR2: SGHNT and YYREEE (reference sequence). CDR3 length equals 17 residues. CDR3 sequence reads: CASSYGQGVAGANVLTF. CDR3 coding DNA: TGTGCCAGCAGCTACGGACAGGGGGTTGCTGGGGCCAACGTCCTGACTTTC.

With respect to this clone: Other DNA sequences of this sample code for an identical CDR3. The V call is TRBV9, the J call TRBJ1-5; D not certain. The V gene lost 0 bases and the J gene lost 1 base, with 2 bases spanning the gap. The germline CDR1 and CDR2 sequences are SGDLS and YYNGEE. CDR3 length equals 13 residues. CDR3 coding DNA: TGTGCCAGCAGCGTAGGCAGCAATCAGCCCCAGCATTTT. Residues: CASSVGSNQPQHF.

In its sample, this clone was seen once. The V gene is TRBV30, the J gene TRBJ1-1; unclear D gene. Germline V gene data show CDR1 as GTSNPN and CDR2 as SVGIG (reference sequence). The germline V and J ends were trimmed by 3 bases and 8 bases, with 7 bases remaining between them. This CDR3 spans 10 amino acids. The DNA of the CDR3 is TGTGCCTGGAGCGTTAACGAAGCTTTCTTT. Protein sequence: CAWSVNEAFF.

The genes are TRBV9 and TRBJ2-1; D is ambiguous. CDR1 is SGDLS and CDR2 is YYNGEE in the germline V gene. The CDR3 totals 13 residues. V gave up 0 bases and J gave up 4 bases, with 5 bases separating them. CDR3 DNA: TGTGCCAGCAGCGTAGGGCCTTACAATGAGCAGTTCTTC. Protein product: CASSVGPYNEQFF.

This clone was counted a single time. CDR3 in amino acids: CASRGTSGGATHEQYF. In nucleotides, the CDR3 is TGTGCCAGCAGAGGGACTAGCGGGGGGGCCACCCACGAGCAGTACTTC. The J gene is TRBJ2-7, the V gene TRBV25-1; 16 nucleotides line up with TRBD2. CDR1 and CDR2 (germline): MGHDK, SYGVNS. V trimming: 6 bases; J trimming: 5 bases; junction bases outside the gene matches: 7. This CDR3 is 16 amino acids long.

The chain couples TRBV27 to TRBJ2-7; D is undetermined. Trimming took off 6 bases at V and 0 bases at J, with 6 bases between the two ends. Germline assignment: CDR1 MNHEY and CDR2 SMNVEV (reference sequence). The CDR3 length is 12 residues. CDR3 amino acids: CASSGSSYEQYF. CDR3 coding DNA: TGTGCCAGCAGCGGTAGCTCCTACGAGCAGTACTTC.

The chain has TRBV5-4 and TRBJ2-1; TRBD2 agrees at 8 bases. The CDR3 runs 16 residues. The V segment lost 0 bases and the J segment 4 bases; nucleotides outside the gene matches: 6. Germline lookup yields CDR1 SGHNT and CDR2 YYREEE (reference sequence). The CDR3 loop is CASSLARAGAYNEQFF. CDR3 DNA: TGTGCCAGCAGCTTGGCCCGAGCGGGGGCGTACAATGAGCAGTTCTTC.

The CDR3: CASSLSPGAANGYTF. CDR3 nucleotides: TGTGCCAGCAGCTTGTCACCGGGCGCCGCCAATGGCTACACCTTC. V and J are TRBV5-4 and TRBJ1-2, with D unclear. Germline values: CDR1 SGHNT, CDR2 YYREEE (reference sequence). The CDR3 runs 15 residues. Trimming took 1 base from V and 6 from J, leaving 16 bases between them.

The genes are TRBV6-5 and TRBJ1-4; no clear D gene. The CDR3 is made up of 14 amino acids. The V gene lost 6 bases and the J gene lost 0 bases, with 8 bases spanning the gap. Germline V gene lookup returns CDR1 MNHEY and CDR2 SVGAGI. The CDR3 loop is CASSQGTTNEKLFF. CDR3 bases: TGTGCCAGCAGCCAAGGTACAACTAATGAAAAACTGTTTTTT.

The chain is built from TRBV10-1 and TRBJ1-1; D remains unclear. This CDR3 has 13 residues. CDR1 is WNHNN and CDR2 is SYGVQD in the germline V gene (reference sequence). Trimming shortened V by 6 bases and J by 5 bases, and 13 bases separated the two germline ends. For the CDR3, the DNA is TGCGCCAGCAGGTCCGCCGTAACAACTGAAGCTTTCTTT. Amino acid sequence: CASRSAVTTEAFF.

The chain links TRBV11-2 to TRBJ2-3; D remains unclear. The CDR3 spans 14 residues. Germline CDR1 SGHAT, CDR2 FQNNGV. Deletions cut 1 base from V and 2 bases from J, with 7 bases between. The CDR3 protein is CASSLGHTTDTQYF. For the CDR3, the DNA is TGTGCCAGCAGCTTAGGCCACACCACAGATACGCAGTATTTT.

The V call is TRBV9, the J call TRBJ1-6; possible D gene TRBD1, 5 bases. The CDR3 is 15 amino acids. V was clipped by 2 bases and J by 4 bases, with 10 bases between them. Germline CDR1 SGDLS, CDR2 YYNGEE. The CDR3 loop is CASSVYGGYNSPLHF. The CDR3 DNA follows: TGTGCCAGCAGCGTTTATGGGGGGTATAATTCACCCCTCCACTTT.

As concerns this clone: The junction differs from germline at one of its ends, possibly a read error. The gene calls are TRBV7-7 and TRBJ2-5; TRBD1 is a possible D gene (5 bases). Germline V CDR1 and CDR2: SSHAT, FNYEAQ (reference sequence). The CDR3 spans 13 residues. The CDR3: CASSYQGQETQYF. The CDR3 nucleotides read TGTGCTAGCAGTTATCAGGGTCAAGAGACCCAGTACTTC.

V usage is TRBV5-1 and J usage is TRBJ1-1; 8 positions agree with TRBD1. V shed 0 bases, J shed 4 bases, and the junction held 11 bases outside the gene matches. CDR3 length equals 17 residues. CDR1 SGHRS and CDR2 YFSETQ come from the germline V gene. The DNA of the CDR3 is TGCGCCAGCAGCTTGGCCGGGACAGGACTGTCGGTCACTGAAGCTTTCTTT. It is translated as CASSLAGTGLSVTEAFF.

This clone has only a few counts. V is TRBV18 and J is TRBJ1-2, with 9 bases that match TRBD1. Germline V lookup: CDR1 KGHSH, CDR2 LQKENI. CDR3 length: 12 amino acids. Losses at the gene ends were 6 bases for V and 6 bases for J; bases not matched to a gene: 2. CDR3 nucleotides: TGTGCCAGCTCCACAGGGGGCCATGGCTACACCTTC. Translating it yields CASSTGGHGYTF.

The chain joins TRBV10-3 to TRBJ2-3; 9 bases agree with TRBD2. Germline trimming cut 6 bases from V and 1 base from J; bases unmatched to any gene: 5. The CDR3 extends over 15 amino acids. Germline values: CDR1 ENHRY, CDR2 SYGVKD. CDR3 sequence (DNA): TGTGCCATCAGGCTAGCGGGGTCAGGCACAGATACGCAGTATTTT. Residues: CAIRLAGSGTDTQYF.

The V gene is TRBV5-8, the J gene TRBJ2-7; 14 bases fit TRBD2. The junction had 8 bases not matched to a gene; V was cut back by 4 bases and J by 5 bases. Germline V gene lookup returns CDR1 SGHTS and CDR2 YDEGEE. The CDR3 is 16 amino acids. The CDR3 region is CASSLRLAGGPHEQYF. DNA of the CDR3: TGTGCCAGCAGCCTGAGACTAGCGGGGGGGCCCCACGAGCAGTACTTC.

In its sample, this clone was seen once. This sequence joins TRBV19 and TRBJ1-3; D remains unclear. Germline-derived CDR1 and CDR2 are LNHDA and SQIVND (reference sequence). With 6 bases removed from V and 4 bases from J, the gap between germline ends came to 10 bases. This CDR3 contains 13 residues. The CDR3 region has the DNA TGTGCCAGTAGAACCCACGGAGGAAACACCATATATTTT. It codes for CASRTHGGNTIYF.

This chain uses TRBV11-2 with TRBJ2-1, with TRBD2 identical over 7 bases. This CDR3 spans 14 amino acids. The V gene end was trimmed by 1 base and the J gene end by 4 bases; junction bases not matched to a gene: 1. CDR1 is SGHAT, CDR2 FQNNGV, per germline. CDR3 in DNA: TGTGCCAGCAGCTTAGGCGGGAGTTACAATGAGCAGTTCTTC. Translated: CASSLGGSYNEQFF. Variable domain in full (rest from reference TRBV11-2 and TRBJ2-1): EAGVAQSPRYKIIEKRQSVAFWCNPISGHATLYWYQQILGQGPKLLIQFQNNGVVDDSQLPKDRFSAERLKGVDSTLKIQPAKLEDSAVYLCASSLGGSYNEQFFGPGTRLTVL.

V is TRBV2 and J is TRBJ2-7; no clear D. The germline V gene encodes CDR1 SNHLY and CDR2 FYNNEI. This CDR3 region has 14 residues. Trimming cost V 7 bases and J 2 bases, with 15 bases left between them. The chain's CDR3 is CASTQGDLPYEQYF. As DNA, the CDR3 is TGTGCCAGCACCCAAGGAGATCTTCCCTACGAGCAGTACTTC. The complete variable domain, with remaining parts taken from reference TRBV2 and TRBJ2-7, reads EPEVTQTPSHQVTQMGQEVILRCVPISNHLYFYWYRQILGQKVEFLVSFYNNEISEKSEIFDDQFSVERPDGSNFTLKIRSTKLEDSAMYFCASTQGDLPYEQYFGPGTRLTVT.

This chain connects TRBV6-4 to TRBJ1-1; tentative D call: TRBD1 (5 bases). The CDR3 length is 15 residues. Germline loops: CDR1 MRHNA, CDR2 SNTAGT. Between the trimmed V and J ends, which lost 5 bases and 1 base, there was a span of 14 bases. The CDR3 is CASSFSGLGNTEAFF. The CDR3 region has the DNA TGTGCCAGCAGTTTTTCGGGGCTGGGGAACACTGAAGCTTTCTTT.

V gene TRBV7-9 combines with J gene TRBJ2-5; 7 bases line up with TRBD2. Losses at the gene ends were 2 bases for V and 4 bases for J; bases not matched to a gene: 7. The CDR3 has 15 residues. Per germline, CDR1 SEHNR and CDR2 FQNEAQ (reference sequence). In DNA, the CDR3 is TGTGCCAGCAGCTTAAGTGGGACTATCGGAGAGACCCAGTACTTC. It specifies CASSLSGTIGETQYF.

The chain uses TRBV5-1 and TRBJ1-2; 8 nucleotides match TRBD1. V lost 1 base to trimming and J lost 8 bases; unmatched junction nucleotides: 7. The germline V gene has CDR1 SGHRS and CDR2 YFSETQ. The CDR3 totals 14 residues. In DNA form, the CDR3 reads TGCGCCAGCAGCTTGTTCACAGGGGGTGAGGGCTACACCTTC. Encoded protein: CASSLFTGGEGYTF.

The CDR3 protein is CASSFGTGNYGYTF. The CDR3 coding sequence is TGTGCCAGCTCTTTCGGGACAGGCAACTATGGCTACACCTTC. This chain joins TRBV6-6 and TRBJ1-2; 8 nucleotides line up with TRBD1. There are 14 residues in the CDR3. The germline V gene has CDR1 MNHNY and CDR2 SVGAGI (reference sequence). Trimming took 8 bases from V and 2 from J; bases not matched to a gene: 7.

This clone was seen just once. This chain joins TRBV21-1 and TRBJ2-7. TRBV21-1 is recorded as a pseudogene. The CDR3 length is 15 residues. CDR3 coding DNA: TGTGCCCTCCACCGGACACCTTTAGCGCCAAGCGAGCAGTACTTC. This translates into CALHRTPLAPSEQYF.

This rearrangement joins TRBV11-2 to TRBJ1-4, with a weak D call TRBD1 (6 bases). CDR3 size: 12 residues. V lost 5 bases and J 16 bases, leaving 17 bases between the germline ends. Germline lookup yields CDR1 SGHAT and CDR2 FQNNGV. Here the CDR3 DNA reads TGTGCCAGCAGCCCACCCGGGGGCCTGGCGTTTTTT. This sequence encodes CASSPPGGLAFF.

The chain has TRBV4-1 and TRBJ1-2; 7 nucleotides line up with TRBD1. The germline V gene encodes CDR1 MGHRA and CDR2 YSYEKL. The CDR3 spans 14 residues. The ends lost 4 bases at V and 4 bases at J; junction bases unmatched: 6. CDR3 residues: CASSLPGQFYGYTF. As DNA, the CDR3 is TGCGCCAGCAGCCTACCGGGACAGTTCTATGGCTACACCTTC.